Listed here are 7 T cell receptor beta chains from one sample, sequenced in a study of cytomegalovirus exposure and HLA in healthy donors. 13 Jbeta primers and 60 Vbeta primers were used for the PCR. Libraries were prepared by immunoSEQ multiplex PCR; TCRdb keeps only in-frame clonotypes and omits some of them. This sample has roughly 150,000 clones, with around 80% found just once. The specimen sequenced was PBMCs. Receptors were obtained from a female donor in good health and CMV-seronegative.

The rearrangement uses TRBV30 and TRBJ1-5; the D gene is possibly TRBD1 (5 bases). The germline V gene has CDR1 GTSNPN and CDR2 SVGIG (reference sequence). This CDR3 has 15 residues. V lost 3 bases and J 5 bases, leaving 17 bases between the germline ends. In DNA form, the CDR3 reads TGTGCCTGGAGCTCCGGGACCGGGGGGGATCAGCCCCAGCATTTT. It is translated as CAWSSGTGGDQPQHF.

The chain has TRBV9 and TRBJ2-5; D perhaps matches TRBD2 (6 bases). The ends were cut back, 1 base at V and 1 base at J, with 8 bases in the middle. The CDR3 covers 14 residues. CDR1 SGDLS and CDR2 YYNGEE come from the germline V gene. The CDR3, as DNA: TGTGCCAGCAGCGTAAGGGGACTCCAAGAGACCCAGTACTTC. This sequence encodes CASSVRGLQETQYF.

The V call is TRBV28, the J call TRBJ1-4; tentative D call: TRBD1 (6 bases). This CDR3 contains 14 residues. Germline V lookup: CDR1 MDHEN, CDR2 SYDVKM. V was trimmed by 8 bases and J by 5 bases, leaving 15 bases between them. CDR3 sequence reads: CASGRGGPNEKLFF. The DNA of the CDR3 is TGTGCCAGCGGACGGGGGGGCCCGAATGAAAAACTGTTTTTT.

In DNA form, the CDR3 reads TGCGCCAGCAGCTTGGCCGTGGGCAGCTCGACCGGGGAGCTGTTTTTT. Protein: CASSLAVGSSTGELFF. The chain uses TRBV5-1 and TRBJ2-2; D remains ambiguous. Trimming cost V 0 bases and J 5 bases, with 14 bases left between them. Germline V gene sequence: CDR1 SGHRS, CDR2 YFSETQ. This CDR3 region has 16 residues.

The J gene is TRBJ2-3, the V gene TRBV15; 10 bases fit TRBD2. Trimming removed 1 base from V and 2 bases from J; junction bases left unmatched: 3. CDR3 length: 16 residues. Germline CDR1 and CDR2: LNHNV and YYDKDF (reference sequence). DNA of the CDR3: TGTGCCACCAGCAGAGCTAGCGGGGGCCTCACAGATACGCAGTATTTT. Translating gives CATSRASGGLTDTQYF.

In its sample, this clone was seen a few times. V and J are TRBV18 and TRBJ1-4; D might be TRBD1 (5 bases). Trimming removed 4 bases from V and 8 bases from J, with 11 bases in between. The CDR3 has 13 residues. CDR1 and CDR2 (germline): KGHSH, LQKENI. The CDR3 is CASSQGPKEKLFF. The CDR3 DNA sequence: TGTGCCAGCTCACAGGGGCCCAAAGAAAAACTGTTTTTT.

This clone was recorded a few times. Other DNA sequences in this sample translate to the same CDR3. The V and J genes are TRBV4-3 and TRBJ2-7; perhaps TRBD1 as D (5 bases). CDR1 is LGHNA, CDR2 YSLEER, per germline. V lost 1 base, J lost 6 bases, and 13 bases lay in between. This CDR3 has 14 amino acids. The CDR3 DNA reads TGCGCCAGCAGCCAAGTCCACAGGAGAAGCGAGCAGTACTTC. It codes for CASSQVHRRSEQYF.